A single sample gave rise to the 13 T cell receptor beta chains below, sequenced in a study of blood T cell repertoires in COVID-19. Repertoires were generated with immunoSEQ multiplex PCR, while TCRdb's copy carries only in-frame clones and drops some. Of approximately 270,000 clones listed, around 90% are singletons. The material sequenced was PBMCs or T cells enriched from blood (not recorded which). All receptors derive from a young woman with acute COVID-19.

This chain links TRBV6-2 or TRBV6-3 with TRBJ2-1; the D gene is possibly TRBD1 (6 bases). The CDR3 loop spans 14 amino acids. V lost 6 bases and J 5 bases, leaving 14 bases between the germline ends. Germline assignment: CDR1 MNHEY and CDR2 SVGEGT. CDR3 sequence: CASSPVAGDNEQFF. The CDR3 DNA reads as TGTGCCAGCAGCCCCGTGGCAGGGGACAATGAGCAGTTCTTC.

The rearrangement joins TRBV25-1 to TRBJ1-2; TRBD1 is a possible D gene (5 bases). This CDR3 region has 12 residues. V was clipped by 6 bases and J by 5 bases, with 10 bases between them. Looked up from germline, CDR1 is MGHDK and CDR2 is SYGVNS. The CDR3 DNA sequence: TGTGCCAGCAGCCTCGGGGGGTATGGCTACACCTTC. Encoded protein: CASSLGGYGYTF.

The CDR3 loop reads CASSPEDSSSYNEQFF. In DNA, the CDR3 is TGTGCCAGCAGCCCCGAGGACTCATCCTCCTACAATGAGCAGTTCTTC. V is TRBV3-1 (or the pseudogene TRBV3-2) and J is TRBJ2-1; a possible D gene is TRBD2 (5 bases). CDR3 length: 16 residues. Germline CDR1 LGHDT, CDR2 YNNKEL (reference sequence). Trimming pared 4 bases from V and 0 bases from J, leaving 13 bases between.

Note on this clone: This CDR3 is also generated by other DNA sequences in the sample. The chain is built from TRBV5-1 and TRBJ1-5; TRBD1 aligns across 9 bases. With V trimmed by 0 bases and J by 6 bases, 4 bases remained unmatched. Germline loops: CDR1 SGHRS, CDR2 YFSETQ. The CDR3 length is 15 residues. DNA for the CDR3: TGCGCCAGCAGCTTGGAGGGACAGGGAGGTCAGCCCCAGCATTTT. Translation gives CASSLEGQGGQPQHF. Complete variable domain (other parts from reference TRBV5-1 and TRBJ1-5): KAGVTQTPRYLIKTRGQQVTLSCSPISGHRSVSWYQQTPGQGLQFLFEYFSETQRNKGNFPGRFSGRQFSNSRSEMNVSTLELGDSALYLCASSLEGQGGQPQHFGDGTRLSIL.

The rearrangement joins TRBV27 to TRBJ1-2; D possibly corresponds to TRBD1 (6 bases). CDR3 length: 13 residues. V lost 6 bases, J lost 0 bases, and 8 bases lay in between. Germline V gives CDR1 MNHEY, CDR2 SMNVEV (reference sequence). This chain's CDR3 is CASRQGSNYGYTF. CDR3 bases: TGTGCCAGCAGGCAGGGGTCTAACTATGGCTACACCTTC.

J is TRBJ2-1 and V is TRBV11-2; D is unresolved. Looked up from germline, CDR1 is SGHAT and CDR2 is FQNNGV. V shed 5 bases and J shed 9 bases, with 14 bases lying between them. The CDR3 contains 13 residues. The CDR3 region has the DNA TGTGCCAGCAGCCCGACTCTTCAATCTGAGCAGTTCTTC. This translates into CASSPTLQSEQFF. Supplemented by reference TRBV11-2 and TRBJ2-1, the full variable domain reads EAGVAQSPRYKIIEKRQSVAFWCNPISGHATLYWYQQILGQGPKLLIQFQNNGVVDDSQLPKDRFSAERLKGVDSTLKIQPAKLEDSAVYLCASSPTLQSEQFFGPGTRLTVL.

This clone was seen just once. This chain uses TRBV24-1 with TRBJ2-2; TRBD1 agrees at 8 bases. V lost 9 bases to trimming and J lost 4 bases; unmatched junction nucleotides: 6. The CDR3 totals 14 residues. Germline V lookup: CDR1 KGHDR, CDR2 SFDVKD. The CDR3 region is CATEQGAATGELFF. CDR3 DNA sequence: TGTGCCACCGAGCAGGGGGCGGCCACCGGGGAGCTGTTTTTT.

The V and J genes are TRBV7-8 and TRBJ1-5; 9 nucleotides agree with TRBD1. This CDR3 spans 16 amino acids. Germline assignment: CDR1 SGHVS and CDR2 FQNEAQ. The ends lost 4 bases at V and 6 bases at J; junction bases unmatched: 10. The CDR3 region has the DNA TGTGCCAGCAGCTCGAACCGGGACAGGGAAGGTCAGCCCCAGCATTTT. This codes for CASSSNRDREGQPQHF.

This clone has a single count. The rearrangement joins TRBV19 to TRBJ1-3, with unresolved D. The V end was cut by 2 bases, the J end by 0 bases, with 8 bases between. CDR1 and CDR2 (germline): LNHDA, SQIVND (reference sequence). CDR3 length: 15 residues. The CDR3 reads CASSILPYSGNTIYF. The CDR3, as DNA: TGTGCCAGTAGTATACTTCCCTACTCTGGAAACACCATATATTTT.

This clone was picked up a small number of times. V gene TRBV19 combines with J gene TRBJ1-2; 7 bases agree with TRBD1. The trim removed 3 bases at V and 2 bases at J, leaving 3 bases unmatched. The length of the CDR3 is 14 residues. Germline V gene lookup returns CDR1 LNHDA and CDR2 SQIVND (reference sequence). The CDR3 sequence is CASSIGTANYGYTF. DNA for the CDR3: TGTGCCAGTAGTATCGGGACAGCGAACTATGGCTACACCTTC.

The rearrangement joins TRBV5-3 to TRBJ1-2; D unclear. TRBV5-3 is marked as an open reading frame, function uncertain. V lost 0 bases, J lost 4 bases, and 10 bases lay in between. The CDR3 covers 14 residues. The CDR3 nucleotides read TGTGCCAGAAGCTTGGGGCAGTCTCTCTATGGCTACACCTTC. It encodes CARSLGQSLYGYTF.

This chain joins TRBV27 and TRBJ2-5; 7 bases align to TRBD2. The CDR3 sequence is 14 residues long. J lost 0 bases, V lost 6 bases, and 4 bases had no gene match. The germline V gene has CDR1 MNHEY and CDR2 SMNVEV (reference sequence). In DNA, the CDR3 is TGTGCCAGCAGACGGGAGGCGTACCAAGAGACCCAGTACTTC. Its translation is CASRREAYQETQYF.

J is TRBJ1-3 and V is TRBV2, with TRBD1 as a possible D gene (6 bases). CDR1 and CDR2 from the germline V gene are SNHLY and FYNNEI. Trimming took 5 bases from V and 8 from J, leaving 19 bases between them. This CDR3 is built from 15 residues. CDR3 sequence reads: CASSTQGYPGDTIYF. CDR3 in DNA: TGTGCCAGCAGTACGCAGGGGTACCCAGGGGACACCATATATTTT.